Listed below are T cell receptor beta chains from one sample, sequenced in a study of blood T cell repertoires in COVID-19. Using immunoSEQ multiplex PCR, the repertoire was profiled, and TCRdb retains in-frame clones only, with some absent. The repertoire has a few hundred thousand clones, roughly nine tenths of them found once; the top ten carry more than 1%. The sequenced sample was PBMCs or T cells enriched from blood (not recorded which). Receptors were obtained from a human donor in a cohort exposed to, infected with or recovered from COVID-19 (not recorded which). The donor label of this sample is uncertain. CDR3s include the opening cysteine and the closing phenylalanine or tryptophan. The D gene is left open where the match is weak. Expanded clones are given a class, and other clones once, few, many or no size at all.

size,V,J,D,CDR3,DNA
.,TRBV6-5,TRBJ1-1,.,CASSWGGRNTEAFF,TGTGCCAGCTCATGGGGAGGGAGGAACACTGAAGCTTTCTTT
.,TRBV5-6,TRBJ1-1,.,CASSLFGGENTEAFF,TGTGCCAGCAGCTTGTTCGGCGGGGAGAACACTGAAGCTTTCTTT
.,TRBV13,TRBJ2-5,.,CASSFRQIKETQYF,TGTGCCAGCAGCTTTCGACAGATTAAAGAGACCCAGTACTTC
.,TRBV19,TRBJ2-7,.,CASSIVQDTYEQYF,TGTGCCAGTAGTATTGTACAGGACACCTACGAGCAGTACTTC
once,TRBV5-6,TRBJ2-1,.,CASSLGVGGGEQFF,TGTGCCAGCAGCTTGGGGGTTGGGGGAGGTGAGCAGTTCTTC
few,TRBV6-5,TRBJ1-3,.,CASSRQVDSGNTIYF,TGTGCCAGCAGTCGACAGGTAGACTCTGGAAACACCATATATTTT
.,TRBV30,TRBJ2-7,TRBD1,CAWSGGQGAAEQYF,TGTGCCTGGAGTGGGGGACAGGGGGCGGCCGAGCAGTACTTC
.,TRBV6-5,TRBJ1-2,.,CASSPTPSDDGYTF,TGTGCCAGCAGCCCGACACCTTCTGATGATGGCTACACCTTC
once,TRBV6-5,TRBJ2-3,TRBD2,CASSYSAGGPDTQYF,TGTGCCAGCAGTTACTCGGCGGGGGGCCCAGATACGCAGTATTTT
.,TRBV4-3,TRBJ2-7,.,CASSQAGGANYEQYF,TGCGCCAGCAGCCAAGCTGGCGGGGCTAACTACGAGCAGTACTTC
.,TRBV10-2,TRBJ1-3,TRBD1,CASRTGYSGNTIYF,TGCGCCAGCAGGACAGGGTACTCTGGAAACACCATATATTTT
.,TRBV4-1,TRBJ2-1,TRBD2,CASSQGAAGTSGGAEQFF,TGCGCCAGCAGCCAAGGGGCAGCTGGGACTAGCGGGGGGGCCGAGCAGTTCTTC
.,TRBV11-3,TRBJ2-1,TRBD1,CASSYPGQGADEQFF,TGTGCCAGCAGCTACCCGGGACAGGGGGCGGATGAGCAGTTCTTC
.,TRBV3-1/TRBV3-2,TRBJ2-2,.,CASSQGGIDTGELFF,TGTGCCAGCAGCCAAGGCGGGATCGACACCGGGGAGCTGTTTTTT
.,TRBV7-2,TRBJ2-5,.,CASRRARETQYF,TGTGCCAGCAGGCGGGCGAGAGAGACCCAGTACTTC
.,TRBV7-3,TRBJ2-3,TRBD2,CASSLTSGEADTQYF,TGTGCCAGCAGCTTAACTAGCGGGGAAGCCGATACGCAGTATTTT
.,TRBV6-4,TRBJ2-1,TRBD2,CASSDDGGGLNEQFF,TGTGCCAGCAGTGACGACGGGGGGGGCCTCAATGAGCAGTTCTTC
.,TRBV6-5,TRBJ1-5,TRBD1,CASSYGTGEGQPQHF,TGTGCCAGCAGTTACGGGACAGGGGAGGGTCAGCCCCAGCATTTT
.,TRBV6-4,TRBJ1-1,.,CASSENGASTEAFF,TGTGCCAGCAGTGAAAACGGCGCTAGCACTGAAGCTTTCTTT
.,TRBV28,TRBJ2-3,TRBD1,CASIPGTASTDTQYF,TGTGCCAGCATCCCCGGGACAGCAAGCACAGATACGCAGTATTTT
.,TRBV5-1,TRBJ1-3,.,CASSPTGNTIYF,TGCGCCAGCAGCCCTACAGGGAACACCATATATTTT
.,TRBV11-2,TRBJ2-7,TRBD1,CASHSGTGVREQYF,TGTGCCAGCCATTCCGGGACAGGGGTTCGGGAGCAGTACTTC
.,TRBV10-1,TRBJ1-1,TRBD1,CASSSTPAGTGGTEAFF,TGCGCCAGCAGCTCCACCCCCGCGGGGACAGGGGGTACTGAAGCTTTCTTT
.,TRBV9,TRBJ2-2,.,CASSGEGLPNTGELFF,TGTGCCAGCAGCGGTGAGGGACTTCCGAACACCGGGGAGCTGTTTTTT
.,TRBV19,TRBJ2-3,.,CASSINPGTDTQYF,TGTGCCAGTAGTATTAACCCGGGCACAGATACGCAGTATTTT
.,TRBV7-9,TRBJ2-5,.,CASSFLQGQETQYF,TGTGCCAGCAGCTTCTTACAGGGCCAAGAGACCCAGTACTTC
.,TRBV4-3,TRBJ1-2,.,CASSRGGWNGYTF,TGCGCCAGCAGCCGAGGGGGATGGAATGGCTACACCTTC
.,TRBV18,TRBJ1-2,.,CASSPSAGAPDGYTF,TGTGCCAGCTCACCATCGGCGGGGGCGCCCGATGGCTACACCTTC
.,TRBV5-1,TRBJ2-5,.,CASRRLRETQYF,TGCGCCAGTCGCCGACTTCGGGAGACCCAGTACTTC
.,TRBV27,TRBJ1-5,TRBD1,CASSLVGQGARGNQPQHF,TGTGCCAGCAGTTTAGTGGGACAGGGGGCTCGGGGAAATCAGCCCCAGCATTTT
.,TRBV11-2,TRBJ2-7,.,CASSLGYRSSYEQYF,TGTGCCAGCAGCTTAGGATACCGCAGCTCCTACGAGCAGTACTTC
once,TRBV5-1,TRBJ1-3,.,CASSLADSFAGNTIYF,TGCGCCAGCAGCTTGGCCGACAGTTTTGCTGGAAACACCATATATTTT
.,TRBV19,TRBJ1-1,TRBD1,CASSIGTGGDTEAFF,TGTGCCAGTAGTATAGGTACAGGGGGTGACACTGAAGCTTTCTTT
.,TRBV5-4,TRBJ2-1,TRBD2,CASSSGRGNEQFF,TGTGCCAGCAGCTCCGGGCGGGGGAATGAGCAGTTCTTC
once,TRBV28,TRBJ2-2,TRBD2,CASTPGGALWGGGELFF,TGTGCCAGCACCCCCGGGGGGGCCCTCTGGGGTGGCGGGGAGCTGTTTTTT
.,TRBV11-2,TRBJ1-3,.,CASRYRDPGNTIYF,TGTGCCAGCAGGTACCGGGATCCAGGAAACACCATATATTTT
.,TRBV29-1,TRBJ1-1,.,CSVQPAGGPGGTEAFF,TGCAGCGTCCAACCCGCGGGGGGGCCCGGGGGCACTGAAGCTTTCTTT
once,TRBV19,TRBJ2-1,TRBD1,CASKGDRDSNEQFF,TGTGCCAGTAAAGGGGACAGGGACTCCAATGAGCAGTTCTTC
once,TRBV27,TRBJ2-1,TRBD1,CASSLSRGHYNEQFF,TGTGCCAGCAGTTTAAGCAGGGGGCACTACAATGAGCAGTTCTTC
.,TRBV12-3/TRBV12-4,TRBJ1-2,.,CASSYRTYGYTF,TGTGCCAGCAGCTACAGGACCTATGGCTACACCTTC
.,TRBV2,TRBJ1-6,.,CASSEEVLPDSPLHF,TGTGCCAGCAGTGAGGAGGTGCTGCCAGATTCACCCCTCCACTTT
.,TRBV12-3/TRBV12-4,TRBJ1-1,TRBD1,CASIGTGHNEAFF,TGTGCCAGCATCGGGACAGGGCATAATGAAGCTTTCTTT
.,TRBV6-5,TRBJ1-6,TRBD1,CATDRERNSPLHF,TGTGCCACGGACAGGGAAAGGAATTCACCCCTCCACTTT
.,TRBV19,TRBJ1-2,.,CASSIDLQALVYGYTF,TGTGCCAGTAGTATAGATCTACAGGCGTTAGTCTATGGCTACACCTTC